The clone carrying this T cell receptor (beta chain) was observed at least ten times. The library labeled individual cDNA molecules by adding unique molecular identifiers to them. Original analysis: A per-sample median of roughly 96,000 TCRs was observed, with a range of about 23,224 to 690,600. TCRdb independently ran MiXCR on the RACE reads; one entry per CDR3 protein. TCRdb's processing, not the authors', yielded these V and J calls. The data show tens of thousands of distinct CDR3 sequences, approximately 9.3% seen once. Noted time point: patch test 1, 2 weeks after DPC sensitization. Treatment denoted: therapeutic diphenylcyclopropenone sensitization with weekly scalp DPC. The ends were cut back, 4 bases at V and 3 bases at J, with 11 bases in the middle. Looked up from germline, CDR1 is SGHDT and CDR2 is YYEEEE. This CDR3 region has 13 residues. The data belong to a study of human T cells and chemical hapten exposure. Overall study context: Small volume differences among pooled libraries mainly caused per-sample TCR yield variation.

V and J are TRBV5-6 and TRBJ2-7; unclear D gene. Specimen: whole blood, collected in connection with sensitization to the hapten diphenylcyclopropenone (DPC). This TCR derives from a middle-aged woman with alopecia areata. Some clones in this sample may be carry-over from other donors' samples. The CDR3 DNA reads TGTGCCAGCAGCAGGAAACCGGGCTACGAGCAGTACTTC. It is translated as CASSRKPGYEQYF.